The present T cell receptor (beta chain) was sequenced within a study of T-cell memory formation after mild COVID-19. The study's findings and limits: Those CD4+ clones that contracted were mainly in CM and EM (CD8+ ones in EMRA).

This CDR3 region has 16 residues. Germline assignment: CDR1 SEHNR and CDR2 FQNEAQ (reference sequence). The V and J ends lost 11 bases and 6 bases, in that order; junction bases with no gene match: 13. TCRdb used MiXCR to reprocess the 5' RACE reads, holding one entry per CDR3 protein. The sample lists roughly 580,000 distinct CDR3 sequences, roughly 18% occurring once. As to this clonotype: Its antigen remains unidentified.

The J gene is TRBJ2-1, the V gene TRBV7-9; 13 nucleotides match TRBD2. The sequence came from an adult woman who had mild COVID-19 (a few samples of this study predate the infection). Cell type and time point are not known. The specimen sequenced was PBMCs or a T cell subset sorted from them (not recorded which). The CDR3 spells CAVTSGRAEIANEQFF. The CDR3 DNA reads TGTGCCGTAACTAGCGGGAGGGCGGAAATCGCCAATGAGCAGTTCTTC.